This TCR beta chain appears in the sequencing data of a study of blood T cells in healthy people across ages. Study outcomes and limitations: For the donors, CMV status was unknown and possibly confounded expanded clonotype changes.

Primers used in a second PCR of roughly 6 to 12 cycles were a sample-barcoded 5' primer and a J-beta primer mix. The authors tagged each cDNA molecule using a template-switch adaptor with 12 random nucleotides. A single record per CDR3 protein comes from TCRdb applying MiXCR to the 5' RACE reads. The table has about 1.7 million distinct CDR3 sequences, about 30% seen once. Isolated per sample were at least 7 million PBMCs. CDR1 and CDR2 (germline): GTSNPN, SVGIG (reference sequence). V lost 0 bases and J lost 1, with 6 bases in between. This CDR3 is 13 amino acids long. Concerning this clonotype itself: Antigen: not known.

The receptor comes from a woman aged 25 to 39 in good health. The chain uses TRBV30 and TRBJ1-1; weak D call: TRBD1 (5 bases). Sequenced: blood. The CDR3 spells CAWSVGENTEAFF. The DNA of the CDR3 is TGTGCCTGGAGTGTAGGGGAGAACACTGAAGCTTTCTTT. The full variable domain, completed using reference TRBV30 and TRBJ1-1, is SQTIHQWPATLVQPVGSPLSLECTVEGTSNPNLYWYRQAAGRGLQLLFYSVGIGQISSEVPQNLSASRPQDRQFILSSKKLLLSDSGFYLCAWSVGENTEAFFGQGTRLTVV.